This T cell receptor (beta chain) originates from a study of naive and memory T cell subsets. Findings and caveats of the study: A clonotype means one alpha or beta sequence, not an alpha/beta pair.

This clonotype was observed a few times. Its specificity is not known. The CDR3 has 15 residues. The ends were cut back, 2 bases at V and 12 bases at J, with 23 bases in the middle. The germline CDR1 and CDR2 sequences are SGHTA and FQGNSA. Two oligonucleotides, mixed equimolar, formed the beta constant-region primer covering TRBC1 and TRBC2. The ligated cDNA underwent four PCR rounds using SP2 and nested alpha and beta constant-region primers. TCRdb re-called the UMI-ligation and nested PCR reads through MiXCR, storing one row per CDR3 protein. The data hold tens of thousands of distinct CDR3 sequences, with around 9% observed a single time.

The chain carries TRBV7-2 and TRBJ2-7, with D perhaps TRBD2 (5 bases). This TCR came from a human donor in good health. The sequencing sample was made of naive CD8+ T cells from blood. CDR3 in amino acids: CASSLMSARTDGVYF. The CDR3 DNA reads TGTGCCAGCAGCTTAATGTCTGCTAGGACCGACGGGGTGTACTTC.